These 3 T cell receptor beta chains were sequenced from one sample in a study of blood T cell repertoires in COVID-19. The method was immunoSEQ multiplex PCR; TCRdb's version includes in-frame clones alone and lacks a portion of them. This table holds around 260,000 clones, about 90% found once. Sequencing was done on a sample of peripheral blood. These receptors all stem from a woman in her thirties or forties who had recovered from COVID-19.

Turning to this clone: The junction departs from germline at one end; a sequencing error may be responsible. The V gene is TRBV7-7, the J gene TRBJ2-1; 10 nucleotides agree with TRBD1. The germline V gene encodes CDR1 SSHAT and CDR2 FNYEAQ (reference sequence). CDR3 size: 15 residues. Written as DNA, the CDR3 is TGTGCTAGCAGCCCCGGACAGGGGGGCAGAAATGAGCAGTTCTTC. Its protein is CASSPGQGGRNEQFF.

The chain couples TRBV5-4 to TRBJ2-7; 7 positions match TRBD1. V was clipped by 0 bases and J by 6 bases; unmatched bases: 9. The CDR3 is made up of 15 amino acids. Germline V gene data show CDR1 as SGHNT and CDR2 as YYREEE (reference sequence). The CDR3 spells CASSLGTGGSREQYF. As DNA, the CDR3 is TGTGCCAGCAGCTTGGGGACAGGCGGATCTCGCGAGCAGTACTTC.

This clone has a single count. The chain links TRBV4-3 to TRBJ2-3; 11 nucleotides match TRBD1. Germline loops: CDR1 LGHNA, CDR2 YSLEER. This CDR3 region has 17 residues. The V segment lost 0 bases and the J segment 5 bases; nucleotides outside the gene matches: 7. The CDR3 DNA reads TGCGCCAGCAGCCAAGATGGCGGGACAGGGGGGAGAGATACGCAGTATTTT. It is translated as CASSQDGGTGGRDTQYF.